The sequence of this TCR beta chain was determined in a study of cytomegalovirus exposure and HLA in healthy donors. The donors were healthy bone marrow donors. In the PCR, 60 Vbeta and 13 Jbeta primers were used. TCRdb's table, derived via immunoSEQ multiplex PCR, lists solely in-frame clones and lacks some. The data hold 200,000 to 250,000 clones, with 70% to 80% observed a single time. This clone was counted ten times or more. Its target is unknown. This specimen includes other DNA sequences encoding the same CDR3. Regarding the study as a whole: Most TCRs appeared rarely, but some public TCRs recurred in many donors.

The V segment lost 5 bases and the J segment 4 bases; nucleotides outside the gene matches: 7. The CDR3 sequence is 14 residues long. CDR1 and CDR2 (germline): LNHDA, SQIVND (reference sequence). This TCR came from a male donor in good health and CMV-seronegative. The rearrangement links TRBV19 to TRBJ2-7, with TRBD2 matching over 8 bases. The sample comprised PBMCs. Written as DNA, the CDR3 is TGTGCCAGTAGTGCTACGGGAGGGATATACGAGCAGTACTTC. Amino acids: CASSATGGIYEQYF.